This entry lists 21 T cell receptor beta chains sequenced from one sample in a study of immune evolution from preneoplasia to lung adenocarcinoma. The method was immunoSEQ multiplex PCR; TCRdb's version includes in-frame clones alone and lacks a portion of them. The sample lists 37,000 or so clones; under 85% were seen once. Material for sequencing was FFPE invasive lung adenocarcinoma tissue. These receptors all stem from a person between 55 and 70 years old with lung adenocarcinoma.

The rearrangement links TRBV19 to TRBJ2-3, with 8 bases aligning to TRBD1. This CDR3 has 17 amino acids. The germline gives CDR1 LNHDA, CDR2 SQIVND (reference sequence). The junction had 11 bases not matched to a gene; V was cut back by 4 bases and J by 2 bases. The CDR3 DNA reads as TGTGCCAGTAGTAAATCGACGGGGACAGGCTTCACAGATACGCAGTATTTT. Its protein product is CASSKSTGTGFTDTQYF.

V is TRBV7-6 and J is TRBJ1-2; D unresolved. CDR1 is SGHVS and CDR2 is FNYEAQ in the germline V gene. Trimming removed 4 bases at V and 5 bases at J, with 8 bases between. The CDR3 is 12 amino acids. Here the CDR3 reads CASSSSGYGYTF. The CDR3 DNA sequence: TGTGCCAGCAGCTCCAGCGGATATGGCTACACCTTC.

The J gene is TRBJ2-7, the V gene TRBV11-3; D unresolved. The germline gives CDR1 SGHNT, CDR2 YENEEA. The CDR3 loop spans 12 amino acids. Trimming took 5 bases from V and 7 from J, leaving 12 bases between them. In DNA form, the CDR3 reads TGTGCCAGCAGCGGACGGAAGTGGGAGCAGTACTTC. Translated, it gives CASSGRKWEQYF.

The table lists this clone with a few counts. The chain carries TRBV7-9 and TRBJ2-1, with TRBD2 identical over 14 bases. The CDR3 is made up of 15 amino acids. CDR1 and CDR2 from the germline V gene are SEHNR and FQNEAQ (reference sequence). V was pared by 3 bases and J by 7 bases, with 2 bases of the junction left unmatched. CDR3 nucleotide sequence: TGTGCCAGCAGCTTGGGGACTAGCGGGAGTAATGAGCAGTTCTTC. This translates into CASSLGTSGSNEQFF.

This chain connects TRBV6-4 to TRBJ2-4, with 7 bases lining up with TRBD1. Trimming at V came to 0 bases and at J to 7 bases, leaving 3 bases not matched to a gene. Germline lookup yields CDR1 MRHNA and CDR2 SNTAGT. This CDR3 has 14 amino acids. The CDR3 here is CASSDSGGANIQYF. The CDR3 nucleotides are TGTGCCAGCAGTGACTCAGGGGGCGCGAACATTCAGTACTTC.

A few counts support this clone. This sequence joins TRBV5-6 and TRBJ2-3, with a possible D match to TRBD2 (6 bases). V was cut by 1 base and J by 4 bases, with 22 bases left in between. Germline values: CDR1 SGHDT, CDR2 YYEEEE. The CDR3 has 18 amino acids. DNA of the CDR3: TGTGCCAGCAGCTTGTTTGCGGGCCCGCTAGCGCGTTCAGATACGCAGTATTTT. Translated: CASSLFAGPLARSDTQYF.

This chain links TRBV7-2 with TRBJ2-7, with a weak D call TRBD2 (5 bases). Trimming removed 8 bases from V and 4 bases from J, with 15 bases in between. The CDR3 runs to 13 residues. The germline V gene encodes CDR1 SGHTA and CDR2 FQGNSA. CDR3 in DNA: TGTGCCAGCGGGGAGAGGCCGGGGTACGAGCAGTACTTC. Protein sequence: CASGERPGYEQYF.

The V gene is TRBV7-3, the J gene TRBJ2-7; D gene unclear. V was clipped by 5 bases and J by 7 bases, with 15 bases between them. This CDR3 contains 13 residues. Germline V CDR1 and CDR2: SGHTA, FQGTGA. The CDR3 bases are TGTGCCAGCAGCCCTGACCCGGAAGGGGAGCAGTACTTC. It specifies CASSPDPEGEQYF.

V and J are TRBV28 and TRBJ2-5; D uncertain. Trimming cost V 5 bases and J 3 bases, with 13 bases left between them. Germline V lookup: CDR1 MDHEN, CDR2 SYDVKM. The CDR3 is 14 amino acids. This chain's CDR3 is CASSPLGVEETQYF. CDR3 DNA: TGTGCCAGCAGTCCCCTTGGAGTTGAAGAGACCCAGTACTTC.

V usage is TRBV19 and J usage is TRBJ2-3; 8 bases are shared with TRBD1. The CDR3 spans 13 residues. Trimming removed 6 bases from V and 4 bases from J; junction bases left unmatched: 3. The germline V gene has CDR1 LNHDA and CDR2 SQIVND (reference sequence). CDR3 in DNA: TGTGCCAGTAGCCCGGACAGGGCAGATACGCAGTATTTT. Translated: CASSPDRADTQYF.

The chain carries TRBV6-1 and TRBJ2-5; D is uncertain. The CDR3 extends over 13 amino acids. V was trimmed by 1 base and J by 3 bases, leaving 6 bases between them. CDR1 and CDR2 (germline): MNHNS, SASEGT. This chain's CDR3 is CASSEGPKETQYF. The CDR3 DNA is TGTGCCAGCAGTGAAGGACCTAAAGAGACCCAGTACTTC.

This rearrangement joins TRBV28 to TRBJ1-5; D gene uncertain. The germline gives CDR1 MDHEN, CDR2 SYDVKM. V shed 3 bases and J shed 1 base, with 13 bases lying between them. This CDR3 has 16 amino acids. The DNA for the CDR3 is TGTGCCAGCAGTTTTTGGAAAGGGAAGAGCAATCAGCCCCAGCATTTT. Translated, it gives CASSFWKGKSNQPQHF.

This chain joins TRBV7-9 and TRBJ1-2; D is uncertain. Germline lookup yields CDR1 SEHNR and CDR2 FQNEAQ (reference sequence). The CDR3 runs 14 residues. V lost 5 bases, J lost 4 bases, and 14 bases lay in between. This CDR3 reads CASSPPRVGYGYTF. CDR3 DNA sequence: TGTGCCAGCAGCCCGCCAAGGGTAGGCTATGGCTACACCTTC.

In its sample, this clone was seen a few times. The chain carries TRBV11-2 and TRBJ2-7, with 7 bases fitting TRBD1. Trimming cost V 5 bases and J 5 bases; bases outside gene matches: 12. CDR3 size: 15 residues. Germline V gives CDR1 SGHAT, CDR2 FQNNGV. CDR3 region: CASSLTRQGLHEQYF. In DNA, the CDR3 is TGTGCCAGCAGCCTAACACGACAGGGTTTGCACGAGCAGTACTTC.

CDR3 region: CASSREVGGRSDQPQHF. Written as DNA, the CDR3 is TGTGCCAGCAGCCGGGAGGTGGGGGGGCGGAGCGATCAGCCCCAGCATTTT. V usage is TRBV7-9 and J usage is TRBJ1-5, with a possible D match to TRBD1 (6 bases). The germline V and J ends were trimmed by 5 bases and 5 bases, with 22 bases remaining between them. The CDR3 spans 17 residues. Germline CDR1 SEHNR, CDR2 FQNEAQ (reference sequence).

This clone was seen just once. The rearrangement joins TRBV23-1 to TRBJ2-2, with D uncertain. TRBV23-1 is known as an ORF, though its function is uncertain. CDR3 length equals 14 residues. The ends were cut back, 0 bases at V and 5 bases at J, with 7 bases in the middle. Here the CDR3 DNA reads TGCGCCAGCAGTCAATCGAACGGGACCGGGGAGCTGTTTTTT. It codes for CASSQSNGTGELFF.

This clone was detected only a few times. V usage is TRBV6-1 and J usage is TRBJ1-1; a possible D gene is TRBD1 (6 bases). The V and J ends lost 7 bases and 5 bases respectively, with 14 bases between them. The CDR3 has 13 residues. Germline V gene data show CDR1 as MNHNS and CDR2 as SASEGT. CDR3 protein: CASKPTGRTEAFF. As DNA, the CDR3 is TGTGCCAGCAAACCCACAGGGCGGACTGAAGCTTTCTTT.

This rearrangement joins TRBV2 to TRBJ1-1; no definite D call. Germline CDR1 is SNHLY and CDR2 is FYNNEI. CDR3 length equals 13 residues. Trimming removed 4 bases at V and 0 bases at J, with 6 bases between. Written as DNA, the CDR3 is TGTGCCAGCAGTGCAGAGATGAACACTGAAGCTTTCTTT. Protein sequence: CASSAEMNTEAFF.

The CDR3 coding sequence is TGCGCCAGCAGCTTGGTTGGGACAGGGAACACTGAAGCTTTCTTT. Protein sequence: CASSLVGTGNTEAFF. The rearrangement joins TRBV5-1 to TRBJ1-1; the match to TRBD1 covers 8 bases. The V gene end was trimmed by 0 bases and the J gene end by 1 base; junction bases not matched to a gene: 2. Germline CDR1 SGHRS, CDR2 YFSETQ. This CDR3 is 15 amino acids long.

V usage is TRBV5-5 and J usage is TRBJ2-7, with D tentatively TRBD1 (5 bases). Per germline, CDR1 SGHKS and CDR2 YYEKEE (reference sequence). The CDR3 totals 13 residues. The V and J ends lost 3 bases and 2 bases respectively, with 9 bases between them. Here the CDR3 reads CASSYQGAYEQYF. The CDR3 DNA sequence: TGTGCCAGCAGCTACCAGGGTGCCTACGAGCAGTACTTC.

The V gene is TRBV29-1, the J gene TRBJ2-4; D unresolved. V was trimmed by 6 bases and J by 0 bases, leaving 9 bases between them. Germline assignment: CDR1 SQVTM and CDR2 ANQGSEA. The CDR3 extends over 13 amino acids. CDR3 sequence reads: CSVLEKAKNIQYF. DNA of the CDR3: TGCAGCGTACTCGAGAAAGCCAAAAACATTCAGTACTTC.